The 7 T cell receptor beta chains reported below all come from one sample, sequenced in a study of T-cell reconstitution after alpha-beta-depleted transplantation in children. Preparing the TCRbeta library involved the use of unique molecular identifiers. TCRdb recomputed calls from the PCR reads with MiXCR, one row per CDR3 protein. The sample consists of 200,000 to 250,000 distinct CDR3 sequences, around 25% of them appearing once. The sequencing used PBMCs, collected before TCRalphabeta/CD19-depleted stem cell transplant. These receptors all come from a girl aged 2 to 9 with Fanconi anemia, due to receive a stem cell transplant.

This clonotype was recorded at least ten times. The chain carries TRBV7-9 and TRBJ2-1; unclear D gene. Germline V CDR1 and CDR2: SEHNR, FQNEAQ (reference sequence). V was pared by 8 bases and J by 2 bases, with 7 bases between. The CDR3 length is 12 residues. CDR3 sequence reads: CASQDPYNEQFF. The DNA of the CDR3 is TGTGCCAGCCAGGATCCCTACAATGAGCAGTTCTTC.

This clonotype came up a few times. The genes are TRBV6-4 and TRBJ2-7, with 10 bases fitting TRBD2. Germline lookup yields CDR1 MRHNA and CDR2 SNTAGT. The CDR3 covers 17 residues. V dropped 8 bases and J dropped 1; count of bases not matched to a gene: 14. CDR3 loop: CASGLGLANPHSYEQYF. In DNA form, the CDR3 reads TGTGCCAGCGGCTTGGGACTAGCGAACCCCCATTCCTACGAGCAGTACTTC.

This clonotype has only a few counts. The chain joins TRBV15 to TRBJ1-1; possibly TRBD1 for D (5 bases). The germline gives CDR1 LNHNV, CDR2 YYDKDF (reference sequence). With 5 bases removed from V and 1 base from J, the gap between germline ends came to 11 bases. This CDR3 contains 14 residues. The CDR3 region has the DNA TGTGCCACCAGCCTGGGACGGCAGAACACTGAAGCTTTCTTT. Translating it yields CATSLGRQNTEAFF.

This clonotype was seen many times. V gene TRBV12-3 or TRBV12-4 combines with J gene TRBJ2-7; TRBD1 might be the D (6 bases). V gave up 4 bases and J gave up 3 bases, with 7 bases separating them. The CDR3 has 12 residues. The CDR3 reads CASSWDNYEQYF. The CDR3 DNA sequence: TGTGCCAGCAGTTGGGACAACTACGAGCAGTACTTC.

This chain links TRBV29-1 with TRBJ2-7; 11 bases line up with TRBD1. CDR1 and CDR2 (germline): SQVTM, ANQGSEA. This CDR3 has 14 amino acids. J gave up 2 bases and V 5 bases, and 5 bases lay outside the gene matches. The chain's CDR3 is CSVLRGQGAYEQYF. In nucleotides, the CDR3 is TGCAGCGTTCTCCGGGGACAGGGGGCCTACGAGCAGTACTTC.

The CDR3 loop reads CSARVASGGSYNEQFF. In nucleotides, the CDR3 is TGCAGTGCTAGAGTAGCTAGCGGGGGCTCCTACAATGAGCAGTTCTTC. This rearrangement joins TRBV20-1 to TRBJ2-1; TRBD2 aligns across 10 bases. The CDR3 is 16 residues long. The junction had 3 bases not matched to a gene; V was cut back by 1 base and J by 0 bases. Looked up from germline, CDR1 is DFQATT and CDR2 is SNEGSKA (reference sequence).

The chain links TRBV28 to TRBJ2-1; D perhaps matches TRBD2 (6 bases). The CDR3 is 15 residues long. V lost 6 bases and J lost 0, with 12 bases in between. Germline CDR1 reads MDHEN; CDR2 reads SYDVKM. The CDR3 loop reads CASRAGGASYNEQFF. CDR3 nucleotides: TGTGCCAGCAGAGCGGGTGGAGCCTCCTACAATGAGCAGTTCTTC.